This T cell receptor (beta chain) comes out of a study of PD-L1 blockade in urothelial cancer. Study-level information: Analyses were performed on blood at 3 weeks after treatment start (the second dose) and at 6 weeks. Study results and caveats: Blood TCR clonality below the median before treatment was a predictor of better survival.

As concerns this clone: Its antigen remains unidentified.

The data were produced by immunoSEQ multiplex PCR, yet TCRdb's version contains in-frame clones alone and is incomplete. The sample holds 100,000 or so clones, around 90% seen once. Each patient gave between 1 and 8 samples of peripheral blood mononuclear cells, which were collected pretreatment and during treatment. The junction had 2 bases not matched to a gene; V was cut back by 4 bases and J by 3 bases. This CDR3 is 13 amino acids long. CDR1 is KGHSH, CDR2 LQKENI, per germline. Sequenced material: PBMCs, taken around atezolizumab (anti-PD-L1) treatment. This TCR derives from an elderly woman with urothelial cancer. V usage is TRBV18 and J usage is TRBJ2-7, with 8 positions matching TRBD1. CDR3 in DNA: TGTGCCAGCTCACTAGGACAGGGCTACGAGCAGTACTTC. Encoded protein: CASSLGQGYEQYF.